The clone carrying this TCR beta chain was detected a few times. What it recognizes is unknown. The germline gives CDR1 MNHNS, CDR2 SASEGT. V was clipped by 6 bases and J by 0 bases, with 24 bases between them. The CDR3 covers 20 residues. Primers used in a second PCR of about 6 to 12 cycles were a sample-barcoded 5' primer and a J-beta primer mix. TCRdb redid the calling of the 5' RACE reads with MiXCR, one entry per CDR3 protein. The sample includes approximately 1,000,000 distinct CDR3 sequences, 35% to 40% of them seen just once. The source of the sample is a study of blood T cells in healthy people across ages. General study points: No conclusive comparison of naive versus antigen-experienced cells was possible with unsorted PBMCs.

The sequenced material came from blood. The V call is TRBV6-1, the J call TRBJ1-6; a possible D gene is TRBD1 (5 bases). This sequence was found in a young man in good health. This chain's CDR3 is CASSKKGPRFSSSYNSPLHF. CDR3 in DNA: TGTGCCAGCAGCAAAAAGGGGCCTAGATTTTCAAGCTCCTATAATTCACCCCTCCACTTT.